The 13 T cell receptor beta chains given below trace back to one sample, sequenced in a study of early T cells in non-severe SARS-CoV-2 infection. TCRdb used MiXCR to reprocess the 5' RACE reads, holding one entry per CDR3 protein. Of some 96,000 distinct CDR3 sequences in the sample, more than 13% were seen once. The sequencing input was whole blood. The receptors originated from an adult who was a healthcare worker with PCR-confirmed SARS-CoV-2 infection or an uninfected control (not recorded which).

The rearrangement links TRBV28 to TRBJ2-1; D uncertain. Germline V CDR1 and CDR2: MDHEN, SYDVKM. The CDR3 covers 11 residues. Trimming removed 2 bases from V and 12 bases from J, with 8 bases in between. In nucleotides, the CDR3 is TGTGCCAGCAGTTTACGCGGTCTGCAGTTCTTC. Translating it yields CASSLRGLQFF.

The table lists this clonotype with a few counts. This chain joins TRBV7-2 and TRBJ2-1; D not resolved. The germline CDR1 and CDR2 sequences are SGHTA and FQGNSA. This CDR3 region has 16 residues. Deletions cut 7 bases from V and 4 bases from J, with 20 bases between. CDR3 DNA sequence: TGTGCCAGCATTTTTAAGGCTCGACCCGGGTACAATGAGCAGTTCTTC. Translation: CASIFKARPGYNEQFF.

This clonotype was counted only a few times. This chain connects TRBV4-1 to TRBJ2-7; D ambiguous. Germline V lookup: CDR1 MGHRA, CDR2 YSYEKL. V was pared by 0 bases and J by 1 base, with 10 bases between. The length of the CDR3 is 15 residues. This CDR3 is CASSQDTADSYEQYF. The CDR3 coding sequence is TGCGCCAGCAGCCAAGATACGGCAGATTCCTACGAGCAGTACTTC.

The chain has TRBV6-2 or TRBV6-3 and TRBJ2-2; 13 bases match TRBD2. Trimming cost V 6 bases and J 7 bases; bases outside gene matches: 2. The CDR3 length is 14 residues. CDR1 is MNHEY and CDR2 is SVGEGT in the germline V gene. The CDR3 DNA reads TGTGCCAGCAGGGGACTAGCGGGATACGGGGAGCTGTTTTTT. Translating gives CASRGLAGYGELFF.

The sample holds one count of this clonotype. One end of the junction is discordant with germline, which a read error may explain. The chain employs TRBV6-2 or TRBV6-3 and TRBJ2-1; 11 bases align to TRBD2. The germline CDR1 and CDR2 sequences are MNHEY and SVGEGT. The CDR3 totals 15 residues. In DNA, the CDR3 is TGTGCCAGCAGTTACCAGGGACTAGCGGCCAATGATCAGTTCTTC. Translated, it gives CASSYQGLAANDQFF.

This clonotype has only a few counts. The chain has TRBV20-1 and TRBJ1-1; D is perhaps TRBD1 (6 bases). V lost 1 base and J 4 bases, leaving 16 bases between the germline ends. Germline lookup yields CDR1 DFQATT and CDR2 SNEGSKA (reference sequence). This CDR3 has 15 residues. CDR3 in DNA: TGCAGTGCTAGAGGGGGAAGGGGGATAGGCACTGAAGCTTTCTTT. Amino acids: CSARGGRGIGTEAFF.

The chain uses TRBV12-3 or TRBV12-4 and TRBJ1-1; D gene ambiguous. V lost 7 bases to trimming and J lost 12 bases, with 21 bases between them. CDR3 length equals 13 residues. The CDR3 loop is CASTTLTGIRTFF. Written as DNA, the CDR3 is TGTGCCAGCACGACCCTCACTGGGATCAGAACTTTCTTT.

The chain recombines TRBV20-1 with TRBJ2-7; D remains unclear. Trimming removed 4 bases from V and 3 bases from J, with 10 bases in between. CDR1 DFQATT and CDR2 SNEGSKA come from the germline V gene (reference sequence). The CDR3 runs 12 residues. The DNA of the CDR3 is TGCAGTGCTATTGGACCTGGCTACGAGCAGTACTTC. The encoded protein is CSAIGPGYEQYF.

In its sample, this clonotype was seen many times. The chain combines TRBV27 with TRBJ2-7, with 12 bases matching TRBD2. The CDR3 length is 16 residues. Germline V gene sequence: CDR1 MNHEY, CDR2 SMNVEV (reference sequence). V was clipped by 7 bases and J by 5 bases; unmatched bases: 12. The CDR3 loop reads CASIRRLTSGRNEQYF. The CDR3 DNA is TGTGCCAGCATTCGCCGCCTAACTAGCGGGAGGAACGAGCAGTACTTC.

The sample holds a few counts of this clonotype. J is TRBJ2-7 and V is TRBV6-2 or TRBV6-3, with 7 positions matching TRBD2. The CDR3 extends over 16 amino acids. Per the germline V gene, CDR1 is MNHEY and CDR2 is SVGEGT. V trimming: 3 bases; J trimming: 2 bases; junction bases outside the gene matches: 10. The CDR3 here is CASSYSGGSPTYEQYF. In nucleotides, the CDR3 is TGTGCCAGCAGTTATTCCGGCGGGAGCCCTACCTACGAGCAGTACTTC.

DNA for the CDR3: TGTGCCACCAGCCAAACAAACGTCAATAGGTACTACGAGCAGTACTTC. Its protein product is CATSQTNVNRYYEQYF. This chain links TRBV15 with TRBJ2-7; D not resolved. The V gene's germline CDR1 is LNHNV and CDR2 YYDKDF (reference sequence). The length of the CDR3 is 16 residues. Trimming took off 5 bases at V and 3 bases at J, with 20 bases between the two ends.

This clonotype was detected many times. The chain uses TRBV6-6 and TRBJ2-1; 10 bases agree with TRBD2. After removal of 4 bases from V and 9 bases from J, the junction contained 9 bases not matched to a gene. Per germline, CDR1 MNHNY and CDR2 SVGAGI (reference sequence). The CDR3 contains 15 residues. CDR3 sequence: CASSFPAGGPPEQFF. Written as DNA, the CDR3 is TGTGCCAGCAGTTTTCCAGCGGGAGGGCCGCCTGAGCAGTTCTTC.

This clonotype was counted a single time. The chain is built from TRBV28 and TRBJ2-7; 7 bases agree with TRBD1. This CDR3 is built from 15 residues. From germline, CDR1 is MDHEN and CDR2 SYDVKM. The V and J ends lost 4 bases and 0 bases, in that order; junction bases with no gene match: 6. The CDR3 sequence is CASSSGTASSYEQYF. Here the CDR3 DNA reads TGTGCCAGCAGTTCCGGGACAGCTAGCTCCTACGAGCAGTACTTC.